Listed below are T cell receptor beta chains from one sample, sequenced in a study of T-cell reconstitution after alpha-beta-depleted transplantation in children. TCRdb passed the PCR reads through MiXCR, listing each CDR3 protein once. The sample records approximately 210,000 distinct CDR3 sequences, over 15% being singletons. This material consisted of PBMCs, mostly from graft donor cells, taken 360 days after TCRalphabeta/CD19-depleted stem cell transplant. These receptors were collected from a male patient between 2 and 15 years old who had a stem cell transplant for acute lymphoblastic leukemia, so the T cells may come from the graft donor. CDR3s include the opening cysteine and the closing phenylalanine or tryptophan. The D gene is left open where the match is weak.

V	J	D	CDR3
TRBV20-1	TRBJ2-7	NA	CSARPPALYEQYF
TRBV20-1	TRBJ2-1	NA	CSAKRPGAGNEQFF
TRBV7-2	TRBJ2-3	TRBD2	CASSLAGGFTDTQYF
TRBV27	TRBJ2-2	NA	CASSFRRSNTGELFF
TRBV12-5	TRBJ1-2	TRBD1	CASGPGQGENYGYTF
TRBV5-1	TRBJ1-1	NA	CASVVGPGEAFF
TRBV20-1	TRBJ2-3	NA	CSARGDPTDTQYF
TRBV29-1	TRBJ1-2	TRBD1	CSVFGTGGWNYGYTF
TRBV9	TRBJ2-1	TRBD2	CASSVVARTSGDREQFF
TRBV5-1	TRBJ2-1	NA	CASSQGTGGHNEQFF
TRBV7-2	TRBJ2-3	TRBD2	CASSLEAGGTTDTQYF
TRBV3-1	TRBJ2-5	NA	CASSQVVGGETQYF
TRBV7-2	TRBJ1-4	NA	CASSSIRGKRGEKLFF
TRBV29-1	TRBJ2-2	NA	CSVGPGTHTGELFF
TRBV11-2	TRBJ2-1	TRBD2	CASSPDGLAGLRVHEQFF
TRBV4-2	TRBJ2-3	TRBD2	CASSQQRGSGTDTQYF
TRBV9	TRBJ1-4	NA	CASSVTPWTKLFF
TRBV6-2/TRBV6-3	TRBJ2-1	TRBD2	CASSSQPSGETNEQFF
TRBV5-6	TRBJ1-2	NA	CASSLDGARGYTF
TRBV27	TRBJ2-7	NA	CASRDSRGASSYEQYF
TRBV3-1	TRBJ1-2	NA	CASSQGQYGYTF
TRBV20-1	TRBJ2-2	TRBD2	CSASRTSGGSGELFF
TRBV7-2	TRBJ2-7	TRBD1	CASSPRTGIDEQYF
TRBV4-3	TRBJ2-5	NA	CASSQVKGIGQETQYF
TRBV3-1	TRBJ2-7	TRBD2	CASSQFSGGASYEQYF
TRBV12-3/TRBV12-4	TRBJ1-6	NA	CATSGGANSPLHF
TRBV7-9	TRBJ2-7	NA	CASTPRGILTYEQYF
TRBV12-3/TRBV12-4	TRBJ2-7	TRBD1	CASSPGQAGQQYF
TRBV28	TRBJ2-7	NA	CASSLSSNGNYEQYF
TRBV11-2	TRBJ2-3	NA	CASSLEGYTQYF
TRBV30	TRBJ1-3	NA	CAWILARGGNTIYF
TRBV5-1	TRBJ2-3	NA	CASSPGWGSGTDTQYF
TRBV24-1	TRBJ2-1	NA	CATSDSGTGNYNEQFF
TRBV10-1	TRBJ2-3	NA	CASSGPGTLADTQYF
TRBV3-1	TRBJ2-6	NA	CAICHSALLGSGANVLTF
TRBV7-2	TRBJ2-7	NA	CASSSRGASGSYEQYF
TRBV7-2	TRBJ1-2	NA	CASSFWGLGGYTF